Here is one TCR beta chain with its context. What this receptor recognizes is not known. Nothing much larger sits one base from this clone, and base qualities are not available. Donors were 39 systemically healthy Caucasian individuals from Russia aged roughly 6 to 100 years. Each donor gave 8 to 10 milliliters of peripheral blood, drawn into EDTA-treated Vacutainer tubes. PBMCs were isolated by Ficoll-Paque density-gradient centrifugation, with at least 7 million obtained per sample. Trizol reagent was used to extract total RNA from PBMCs, with at least 5 micrograms per sample. The percentages of naive CD45RAhigh/CD27high T cells were determined by flow cytometry on a PBMC aliquot from every donor. Reading from cysteine to phenylalanine, the CDR3 counts 15 amino acids. The CDR3 DNA has 45 bases and is translated from base 1. Sequences LGHDT (CDR1) and YNNKEL (CDR2) are obtained from the germline V gene (reference sequence). The germline V and J ends show losses of 4 bases and 10 bases respectively, and no gene match explains 6 bases of the junction.

The source of the sample is a study of blood T cells in healthy people across ages (dated by TCRdb to between 2014 and 2017). For the study in its entirety: Template switching captured roughly one uniquely barcoded TCR beta cDNA molecule per two T cells in model experiments. Four age groups were formed from the donors: young (average approximately 15 years), middle-aged (less than 40), aged (62) and long-lived (roughly 88). To avoid experimental bias, donors of different ages were distributed randomly across sequencing lanes. For two donors (one aged 18 to 30 and one aged 80 or older), the study analyzed two additional independent replicas of 1 million unique cDNA reads from the same blood draw. Using deep sequencing normalized with unique cDNA molecular identifiers, the study measured how TCR beta repertoire diversity changes with age. The paper as a whole reports these results and caveats: Bulk unsorted PBMC profiling prevented conclusive comparison of naive and antigen-experienced compartments. Total diversity estimates from one million sequenced T cells were considered lower bounds and underestimates. As age increased, observed TCR beta diversity per million T cells dropped in a roughly linear way, and a significant reduction was already evident by age 40. Compared with the aged group, more naive CD4+ T cells, fewer expanded clones and increased TCR diversity were shown by the long-lived group, suggesting age selection. Donor CMV infection status was unknown, potentially confounding age-related changes in expanded clonotypes. There was a strong correlation between observed TCR beta diversity and the percentage of naive T cells measured by flow cytometry.

Preparation of the library involved 5' RACE. TCRdb lists the instrument as Illumina HiSeq 2500. A second PCR of roughly 6 to 12 cycles was performed with a sample-barcoded 5' primer and a J-beta primer mix. A unique molecular identifier was introduced onto each TCR beta cDNA molecule by a template-switch 5' adaptor carrying 12 random nucleotides. At least 2.5 million CDR3-containing paired-end reads were obtained from each sample. First-strand cDNA was synthesized from all RNA with the Mint cDNA synthesis kit, primed by a TRBC-specific oligonucleotide. After uracil-DNA glycosylase treatment, a first 18-cycle PCR used universal primers M1SS and BC2_uni_R on all cDNA. Turning to the authors' computational methods: For normalization, 1 million high-quality reads were randomly selected from each sample, with every read carrying a distinct molecular identifier. Instead of being binned into consensus sequences, reads with shared molecular identifiers were discarded. CDR3 identification, clonotype clustering and error correction used MiTCR with a Q25 quality threshold and the strictest error-elimination algorithm. A nonparametric unseen species model using Euler transformation provided a lower-bound estimate of total TCR beta diversity. The public reads were reprocessed in TCRdb via fastp at Q25 and MiXCR, keeping in-frame beta chains. Entries that share a CDR3 protein sequence are merged under the most common genes and DNA. TCRdb, not the authors, supplied the V and J calls. Recorded for this sample are about 640,000 distinct CDR3 sequences; roughly 53% of them occurred a single time. Jointly, the top ten make up over 30% of the sample.

Sequenced: blood. The receptor was derived from a man aged 60-69 years in good health. The chain employs TRBV3-1 and TRBJ2-1; TRBD2 matches 14 bases in the middle. This receptor carries the CDR3 CASSPGTSGGDEQFF. The DNA sequence is as follows: TGTGCCAGCAGCCCCGGGACTAGCGGGGGTGACGAGCAGTTCTTC.